This TCR beta chain was sequenced for a study of shared T cell receptors in the human thymus. TCRdb's copy holds only in-frame clones and misses some; the assay was immunoSEQ multiplex PCR. The sample lists roughly 710,000 clones; roughly 85% were seen once. Another study also made use of these data, one on human thymus T cells.

The source of this sequence is a girl under two years old with a congenital heart defect. Material: thymocytes.

CDR3 region: CASSEFGRTKEQYF. The CDR3, as DNA: TGCGCCAGCAGTGAGTTCGGGAGAACAAAGGAGCAGTACTTC. This chain links TRBV10-1 with TRBJ2-7, with TRBD2 as a possible D gene (6 bases). Between the trimmed V and J ends, which lost 1 base and 7 bases, there was a span of 14 bases. Germline V gene data show CDR1 as WNHNN and CDR2 as SYGVQD (reference sequence). The CDR3 has 14 amino acids.